This T cell receptor beta chain was identified during a study of shared clonotypes between healthy human individuals. For the study at large: There were three CD4 naive, three CD4 memory, two CD8 naive and one CD8 memory plates per donor.

Germline V gene data show CDR1 as MNHEY and CDR2 as SVGAGI. V shed 3 bases and J shed 4 bases, with 18 bases lying between them. CDR3 size: 16 residues. This table comes from immunoSEQ multiplex PCR, and its TCRdb copy is limited to in-frame clones, with some not included. The sample lists about 1.4 million clones, 95% to 97% occurring once. The TCR comes from a man aged 30 to 45 in good health. This rearrangement joins TRBV6-5 to TRBJ1-2; D is uncertain. Sequencing was done on a sample of naive CD4+ T cells sorted from blood. The subset here: CD45RA+ positively selected. The CDR3 DNA reads as TGTGCCAGCAGTTATCCCGGCAGGATCGCCTTCTATGGCTACACCTTC. It encodes CASSYPGRIAFYGYTF.